This TCR beta chain was documented in a study of Ad26.COV2.S vaccination and SARS-CoV-2 variants. Noted treatment: 15 to 20 received Ad26.COV2.S at low or high dose, single or two shots; roughly five received placebo; per-sample allocation not given. The samples date from day 63 after the first vaccine or placebo injection. The method was immunoSEQ multiplex PCR; TCRdb's version includes in-frame clones alone and lacks a portion of them. The sample includes 400,000 or so clones, approximately 91% of them seen just once. The TCR sequence derives from a person between 18 and 65 years old who received the Ad26.COV2.S COVID-19 vaccine or a placebo. Sequences were derived from peripheral blood, sampled in a trial of Ad26.COV2.S vaccine versus placebo.

The CDR3 DNA sequence: TGTGCCAGCAGCGACAGGGAAGGCTCCTATAATTCACCCCTCCACTTT. Translation: CASSDREGSYNSPLHF. J is TRBJ1-6 and V is TRBV7-9; 7 bases agree with TRBD1. V shed 5 bases and J 0 bases; nucleotides not matched to a gene: 4. This CDR3 has 16 residues. Germline V gene lookup returns CDR1 SEHNR and CDR2 FQNEAQ (reference sequence).